The rows below give T cell receptor beta chains drawn from one sample of a study of cytomegalovirus exposure and HLA in healthy donors. Data came from immunoSEQ multiplex PCR; TCRdb stores just in-frame clones and leaves some out. The sample comprises under 200,000 clones, roughly 74% of which are singletons, and 5% to 6% rests with the top ten. The sample consisted of PBMCs. The receptors derive from a woman aged 30 to 39 in good health and CMV-seropositive. Both conserved end residues are part of each CDR3. The order of the fields is clone size, V gene, D gene, J gene, CDR3 DNA, CDR3 protein. A D gene is named only where the DNA matches it firmly. Expanded clones are given a class, and other clones once, few, many or no size at all.

clone_size: few
v_call: TRBV2
d_call: NA
j_call: TRBJ1-2
cdr3_nt: TGTGCCTTGTACAGATATGGCTACACCTTC
cdr3_aa: CALYRYGYTF

clone_size: NA
v_call: TRBV7-8
d_call: TRBD1
j_call: TRBJ1-2
cdr3_nt: TGTGCCAGCAGCTTAGTTTTGGCGTCAGGGGGTTTCTATGGCTACACCTTC
cdr3_aa: CASSLVLASGGFYGYTF

clone_size: NA
v_call: TRBV27
d_call: TRBD2
j_call: TRBJ2-7
cdr3_nt: TGTGCCAGCAGCCTGGGGGGGGAGCAGTACTTC
cdr3_aa: CASSLGGEQYF

clone_size: NA
v_call: TRBV5-1
d_call: TRBD1
j_call: TRBJ1-4
cdr3_nt: TGCGCCAGCAGCTTTGGTGACAGGGGAGGGGAAAAACTGTTTTTT
cdr3_aa: CASSFGDRGGEKLFF

clone_size: NA
v_call: TRBV4-1
d_call: NA
j_call: TRBJ1-2
cdr3_nt: TGCGCCAGCAGCCAAGTAAGCGATAATGGCTACACCTTC
cdr3_aa: CASSQVSDNGYTF

clone_size: NA
v_call: TRBV7-9
d_call: NA
j_call: TRBJ2-3
cdr3_nt: TGTGCCAGCAGCTTAGTGAGGCCAGATACGCAGTATTTT
cdr3_aa: CASSLVRPDTQYF

clone_size: NA
v_call: TRBV27
d_call: TRBD1
j_call: TRBJ1-2
cdr3_nt: TGTGCCAGCAGTTTTGTGTCAGGGGGCGCCCAGGACTATGGCTACACCTTC
cdr3_aa: CASSFVSGGAQDYGYTF

clone_size: once
v_call: TRBV5-1
d_call: TRBD1
j_call: TRBJ1-3
cdr3_nt: TGCGCCAGCAGCTTGGAGGGGGCTAAGGGAAACACCATATATTTT
cdr3_aa: CASSLEGAKGNTIYF

clone_size: NA
v_call: TRBV28
d_call: TRBD1
j_call: TRBJ2-7
cdr3_nt: TGTGCCAGCAGCCTACGACAGGGGACCTACGAGCAGTACTTC
cdr3_aa: CASSLRQGTYEQYF

clone_size: NA
v_call: TRBV28
d_call: TRBD1
j_call: TRBJ1-1
cdr3_nt: TGTGCCAGCAGTCCTCTGGACAGGAGAATGAACACTGAAGCTTTCTTT
cdr3_aa: CASSPLDRRMNTEAFF

clone_size: NA
v_call: TRBV2
d_call: TRBD1
j_call: TRBJ2-2
cdr3_nt: TGTGCCAGCAGTCAAGGCGGGACAGGGAACACCGGGGAGCTGTTTTTT
cdr3_aa: CASSQGGTGNTGELFF

clone_size: NA
v_call: TRBV7-9
d_call: NA
j_call: TRBJ2-7
cdr3_nt: TGTGCCAGCAGCTCCGACAGATACGAGCAGTACTTC
cdr3_aa: CASSSDRYEQYF

clone_size: once
v_call: TRBV6-1
d_call: TRBD2
j_call: TRBJ2-1
cdr3_nt: TGTGCCAGCAGGCCTAGCGGGGGTAAGAGGAATGAGCAGTTCTTC
cdr3_aa: CASRPSGGKRNEQFF

clone_size: NA
v_call: TRBV7-8
d_call: TRBD1
j_call: TRBJ2-5
cdr3_nt: TGTGCCACCAACCAAGGGGGCGGGCAAGAGACCCAGTACTTC
cdr3_aa: CATNQGGGQETQYF

clone_size: NA
v_call: TRBV9
d_call: NA
j_call: TRBJ1-1
cdr3_nt: TGTGCCAGCAGCGTAGCGAACCAGGGGTCTGAAGCTTTCTTT
cdr3_aa: CASSVANQGSEAFF

clone_size: NA
v_call: TRBV15
d_call: TRBD1
j_call: TRBJ1-5
cdr3_nt: TGTGCCACCAGCAGAGTTTATTGGGGACAGGGTGACCAGCCCCAGCATTTT
cdr3_aa: CATSRVYWGQGDQPQHF

clone_size: once
v_call: TRBV11-3
d_call: NA
j_call: TRBJ2-3
cdr3_nt: TGTGCCAGCAGCATCGGTTACACAGATACGCAGTATTTT
cdr3_aa: CASSIGYTDTQYF

clone_size: NA
v_call: TRBV5-1
d_call: TRBD1
j_call: TRBJ1-4
cdr3_nt: TGCGCCAGCAGCATTCTCCAGGGACAGGAGGGGAGTTTATTTTTT
cdr3_aa: CASSILQGQEGSLFF